These T cell receptor beta chains were read from a single sample in a study of cytomegalovirus exposure and HLA in healthy donors. Using immunoSEQ multiplex PCR, the repertoire was profiled, and TCRdb retains in-frame clones only, with some absent. The data hold more than 140,000 clones, with more than 65% observed a single time. The sequencing input was PBMCs. All receptors come from a man aged 30 to 39 in good health and CMV-seropositive. CDR3s include the opening cysteine and the closing phenylalanine or tryptophan. The order of the fields is J gene, D gene, V gene, clone size, CDR3 protein, CDR3 DNA. D genes are given only for firm matches. Rows give clone size only sometimes, using once, few, many, or a class for an expanded clone.

j_gene: TRBJ1-2; d_gene: TRBD1; v_gene: TRBV27; abundance: NA; CDR3aa: CASGIDRDGYTF; CDR3nt: TGTGCCAGCGGCATTGACAGGGATGGCTACACCTTC
j_gene: TRBJ1-1; d_gene: NA; v_gene: TRBV6-4; abundance: NA; CDR3aa: CASSERGGTEAFF; CDR3nt: TGTGCCAGCAGTGAGAGGGGAGGCACTGAAGCTTTCTTT
j_gene: TRBJ1-2; d_gene: NA; v_gene: TRBV6-5; abundance: few; CDR3aa: CASSYAGRDGYTF; CDR3nt: TGTGCCAGCAGTTACGCAGGGAGGGATGGCTACACCTTC
j_gene: TRBJ2-7; d_gene: NA; v_gene: TRBV14; abundance: NA; CDR3aa: CASSQDRNSRREQYF; CDR3nt: TGTGCCAGCAGCCAAGATCGGAATAGCCGGAGGGAGCAGTACTTC
j_gene: TRBJ1-5; d_gene: TRBD1; v_gene: TRBV2; abundance: NA; CDR3aa: CASSSRQGVDQPQHF; CDR3nt: TGTGCCAGCAGTAGTCGACAGGGGGTGGATCAGCCCCAGCATTTT
j_gene: TRBJ2-1; d_gene: NA; v_gene: TRBV7-9; abundance: NA; CDR3aa: CASSLGLEVHNEQFF; CDR3nt: TGTGCCAGCAGCTTAGGGCTAGAGGTCCACAATGAGCAGTTCTTC
j_gene: TRBJ1-1; d_gene: NA; v_gene: TRBV19; abundance: few; CDR3aa: CASSPRVSNTEAFF; CDR3nt: TGTGCCAGTAGTCCACGGGTGTCGAACACTGAAGCTTTCTTT
j_gene: TRBJ2-1; d_gene: TRBD2; v_gene: TRBV4-1; abundance: NA; CDR3aa: CASSQAPGGRGLAYEQFF; CDR3nt: TGCGCCAGCAGCCAAGCCCCGGGGGGTAGAGGACTAGCGTATGAGCAGTTCTTC
j_gene: TRBJ1-2; d_gene: NA; v_gene: TRBV4-1; abundance: NA; CDR3aa: CASSLPGRGYGYTF; CDR3nt: TGCGCCAGCAGCCTGCCCGGACGGGGATATGGCTACACCTTC
j_gene: TRBJ2-1; d_gene: TRBD2; v_gene: TRBV19; abundance: NA; CDR3aa: CASSRTRERGNEQFF; CDR3nt: TGTGCCAGTAGTAGGACGCGGGAGCGGGGCAATGAGCAGTTCTTC
j_gene: TRBJ2-3; d_gene: TRBD2; v_gene: TRBV5-4; abundance: NA; CDR3aa: CASSPGLAGEGADTQYF; CDR3nt: TGTGCCAGCAGCCCCGGACTAGCGGGAGAGGGGGCAGATACGCAGTATTTT
j_gene: TRBJ1-6; d_gene: NA; v_gene: TRBV19; abundance: few; CDR3aa: CASSIHEEVAPLHF; CDR3nt: TGTGCCAGTAGCATACACGAGGAAGTTGCACCCCTCCACTTT
j_gene: TRBJ2-2; d_gene: NA; v_gene: TRBV12-5; abundance: NA; CDR3aa: CASGQRTAGNTGELFF; CDR3nt: TGTGCTAGTGGTCAGCGGACAGCCGGGAACACCGGGGAGCTGTTTTTT
j_gene: TRBJ2-7; d_gene: TRBD2; v_gene: TRBV28; abundance: NA; CDR3aa: CASSSRTSGRARPYEQYF; CDR3nt: TGTGCCAGCAGTTCACGGACTAGCGGGAGGGCAAGGCCCTACGAGCAGTACTTC
j_gene: TRBJ2-7; d_gene: NA; v_gene: TRBV19; abundance: NA; CDR3aa: CASSTGIEQYF; CDR3nt: TGTGCCAGTAGCACAGGGATCGAGCAGTACTTC
j_gene: TRBJ2-7; d_gene: TRBD2; v_gene: TRBV6-1; abundance: once; CDR3aa: CASSELAGDSYEQYF; CDR3nt: TGTGCCAGCAGTGAACTAGCGGGGGACTCCTACGAGCAGTACTTC
j_gene: TRBJ2-3; d_gene: NA; v_gene: TRBV13; abundance: NA; CDR3aa: CASSLFHTSSTDTQYF; CDR3nt: TGTGCCAGCAGCTTATTTCATACTAGCAGCACAGATACGCAGTATTTT
j_gene: TRBJ1-2; d_gene: NA; v_gene: TRBV4-3; abundance: NA; CDR3aa: CASSQYVGAPYGYTF; CDR3nt: TGCGCCAGCAGCCAATACGTGGGGGCCCCCTATGGCTACACCTTC
j_gene: TRBJ2-5; d_gene: NA; v_gene: TRBV7-8; abundance: NA; CDR3aa: CASSLAWVAPETQYF; CDR3nt: TGTGCCAGCAGCTTAGCGTGGGTAGCCCCAGAGACCCAGTACTTC
j_gene: TRBJ1-4; d_gene: TRBD1; v_gene: TRBV28; abundance: NA; CDR3aa: CASRRGTGEAEKLFF; CDR3nt: TGTGCCAGCAGGCGGGGCACAGGGGAAGCAGAAAAACTGTTTTTT
j_gene: TRBJ2-2; d_gene: NA; v_gene: TRBV7-2; abundance: NA; CDR3aa: CASSHPGRGRGGELFF; CDR3nt: TGTGCCAGCAGCCACCCCGGGAGGGGGCGCGGCGGGGAGCTGTTTTTT
j_gene: TRBJ1-4; d_gene: NA; v_gene: TRBV28; abundance: NA; CDR3aa: CASLWGQGVKLFF; CDR3nt: TGTGCCAGCTTGTGGGGGCAGGGAGTAAAACTGTTTTTT
j_gene: TRBJ1-5; d_gene: TRBD1; v_gene: TRBV30; abundance: NA; CDR3aa: CAWSPGGVGNQPQHF; CDR3nt: TGTGCCTGGAGTCCAGGGGGTGTCGGCAATCAGCCCCAGCATTTT
j_gene: TRBJ2-2; d_gene: NA; v_gene: TRBV7-2; abundance: few; CDR3aa: CASSFGQYTGELFF; CDR3nt: TGTGCCAGCAGCTTCGGACAATACACCGGGGAGCTGTTTTTT
j_gene: TRBJ2-7; d_gene: NA; v_gene: TRBV4-1; abundance: NA; CDR3aa: CASTGSPQGRGLDEQYF; CDR3nt: TGCGCCAGCACAGGTAGCCCTCAGGGGAGGGGATTGGACGAGCAGTACTTC
j_gene: TRBJ2-7; d_gene: NA; v_gene: TRBV7-2; abundance: NA; CDR3aa: CASSQAPRGTYEQYF; CDR3nt: TGTGCCAGCAGCCAAGCCCCCCGAGGAACCTACGAGCAGTACTTC
j_gene: TRBJ2-6; d_gene: NA; v_gene: TRBV2; abundance: NA; CDR3aa: CASRLTALSGANVLTF; CDR3nt: TGTGCCAGCAGGCTCACAGCCCTCTCTGGGGCCAACGTCCTGACTTTC
j_gene: TRBJ1-5; d_gene: TRBD1; v_gene: TRBV25-1; abundance: once; CDR3aa: CASSRDSRNQPQHF; CDR3nt: TGTGCCAGCAGCCGGGACAGCCGCAATCAGCCCCAGCATTTT
j_gene: TRBJ2-4; d_gene: TRBD2; v_gene: TRBV7-9; abundance: NA; CDR3aa: CASSPGTSMHIQYF; CDR3nt: TGTGCCAGCAGCCCCGGGACTAGCATGCACATTCAGTACTTC
j_gene: TRBJ2-5; d_gene: TRBD1; v_gene: TRBV9; abundance: NA; CDR3aa: CASSARQGVVETQYF; CDR3nt: TGTGCCAGCAGCGCCCGACAGGGAGTGGTGGAGACCCAGTACTTC
j_gene: TRBJ2-2; d_gene: NA; v_gene: TRBV7-6; abundance: NA; CDR3aa: CASSLGDGSTGELFF; CDR3nt: TGTGCCAGCAGCTTAGGGGACGGGAGCACCGGGGAGCTGTTTTTT
j_gene: TRBJ1-4; d_gene: NA; v_gene: TRBV5-6; abundance: NA; CDR3aa: CASAFAGGIGMFF; CDR3nt: NA
j_gene: TRBJ2-7; d_gene: NA; v_gene: TRBV18; abundance: NA; CDR3aa: CASSPGSYEQYF; CDR3nt: TGTGCCAGTTCCCCGGGGAGTTACGAGCAGTACTTC
j_gene: TRBJ2-6; d_gene: NA; v_gene: TRBV6-6; abundance: NA; CDR3aa: CASTGQTSGANVLTF; CDR3nt: TGTGCCAGCACTGGACAGACCTCTGGGGCCAACGTCCTGACTTTC
j_gene: TRBJ2-1; d_gene: NA; v_gene: TRBV5-4; abundance: NA; CDR3aa: CASSLGVSGYNEQFF; CDR3nt: TGTGCCAGCAGCTTGGGAGTTAGCGGCTACAATGAGCAGTTCTTC
j_gene: TRBJ1-1; d_gene: TRBD1; v_gene: TRBV4-3; abundance: few; CDR3aa: CASSQDTGGTEAFF; CDR3nt: TGCGCCAGCAGCCAAGATACAGGGGGGACTGAAGCTTTCTTT
j_gene: TRBJ2-2; d_gene: NA; v_gene: TRBV10-2; abundance: NA; CDR3aa: CASSEGPNTGELFF; CDR3nt: TGCGCCAGCAGTGAGGGGCCTAACACCGGGGAGCTGTTTTTT
j_gene: TRBJ2-6; d_gene: NA; v_gene: TRBV6-6; abundance: NA; CDR3aa: CASSYEGAGANVLTF; CDR3nt: TGTGCCAGCAGTTACGAGGGGGCTGGGGCCAACGTCCTGACTTTC
j_gene: TRBJ2-3; d_gene: NA; v_gene: TRBV7-9; abundance: NA; CDR3aa: CASSSGGWRGLTDTQYF; CDR3nt: TGTGCCAGCAGCTCAGGAGGATGGAGGGGACTCACAGATACGCAGTATTTT
j_gene: TRBJ1-1; d_gene: NA; v_gene: TRBV28; abundance: NA; CDR3aa: CASSPSWANTEAFF; CDR3nt: TGTGCCAGCAGTCCGTCCTGGGCGAACACTGAAGCTTTCTTT
j_gene: TRBJ1-4; d_gene: NA; v_gene: TRBV7-9; abundance: NA; CDR3aa: CAATQGVTNEKLFF; CDR3nt: TGTGCCGCCACACAGGGCGTAACTAATGAAAAACTGTTTTTT
j_gene: TRBJ2-3; d_gene: TRBD2; v_gene: TRBV4-1; abundance: NA; CDR3aa: CASSPTGLAGSDTQYF; CDR3nt: TGCGCCAGCAGCCCTACTGGACTAGCGGGCTCAGATACGCAGTATTTT
j_gene: TRBJ2-7; d_gene: TRBD2; v_gene: TRBV27; abundance: few; CDR3aa: CASARGGAYEQYF; CDR3nt: TGTGCCAGCGCCCGGGGGGGCGCCTACGAGCAGTACTTC
j_gene: TRBJ1-2; d_gene: TRBD1; v_gene: TRBV28; abundance: NA; CDR3aa: CASSLGQGRYGYTF; CDR3nt: TGTGCCAGCAGCCTCGGACAGGGGCGGTATGGCTACACCTTC
j_gene: TRBJ2-6; d_gene: NA; v_gene: TRBV27; abundance: NA; CDR3aa: CASSTSSGANVLTF; CDR3nt: TGTGCCAGCAGTACGAGCTCTGGGGCCAACGTCCTGACTTTC
j_gene: TRBJ1-5; d_gene: NA; v_gene: TRBV19; abundance: NA; CDR3aa: CASSIIGGYSNQPQHF; CDR3nt: TGTGCCAGTAGTATAATAGGAGGGTATAGCAATCAGCCCCAGCATTTT
j_gene: TRBJ2-5; d_gene: NA; v_gene: TRBV15; abundance: NA; CDR3aa: CATSQQGETQYF; CDR3nt: TGTGCCACCAGCCAACAGGGAGAGACCCAGTACTTC
j_gene: TRBJ2-5; d_gene: NA; v_gene: TRBV13; abundance: NA; CDR3aa: CASSLEGGETQYF; CDR3nt: TGTGCCAGCAGCTTAGAAGGGGGAGAGACCCAGTACTTC
j_gene: TRBJ2-4; d_gene: TRBD1; v_gene: TRBV7-2; abundance: NA; CDR3aa: CASSLQGDLKAKNIQYF; CDR3nt: TGTGCCAGCAGCTTACAGGGGGACCTGAAAGCCAAAAACATTCAGTACTTC
j_gene: TRBJ2-3; d_gene: NA; v_gene: TRBV28; abundance: NA; CDR3aa: CASSPTGFDDTQYF; CDR3nt: TGTGCCAGCAGCCCAACAGGGTTCGACGATACGCAGTATTTT
j_gene: TRBJ1-2; d_gene: NA; v_gene: TRBV10-3; abundance: NA; CDR3aa: CAISDPSAGLRGYTF; CDR3nt: TGTGCCATCAGCGACCCATCCGCGGGTTTGCGGGGCTACACCTTC
j_gene: TRBJ1-1; d_gene: NA; v_gene: TRBV28; abundance: NA; CDR3aa: CASSLWRVGAFF; CDR3nt: TGTGCCAGCAGTTTATGGAGGGTGGGAGCTTTCTTT
j_gene: TRBJ1-1; d_gene: NA; v_gene: TRBV29-1; abundance: NA; CDR3aa: CSVDESYEAFF; CDR3nt: TGCAGCGTTGACGAGAGCTATGAAGCTTTCTTT
j_gene: TRBJ1-4; d_gene: NA; v_gene: TRBV6-5; abundance: NA; CDR3aa: CASSYSRQGQEKLFF; CDR3nt: TGTGCCAGCAGTTACTCGAGGCAGGGCCAGGAAAAACTGTTTTTT
j_gene: TRBJ2-2; d_gene: NA; v_gene: TRBV18; abundance: NA; CDR3aa: CASSRAQTETGELFF; CDR3nt: TGTGCCAGCTCACGGGCCCAGACAGAGACCGGGGAGCTGTTTTTT
j_gene: TRBJ1-1; d_gene: NA; v_gene: TRBV6-1; abundance: NA; CDR3aa: CASSPPGGTKAFF; CDR3nt: TGTGCCAGCAGCCCGCCGGGAGGGACCAAAGCTTTCTTT
j_gene: TRBJ2-5; d_gene: NA; v_gene: TRBV9; abundance: NA; CDR3aa: CASSANSPKETQYF; CDR3nt: TGTGCCAGCAGCGCGAACTCCCCGAAAGAGACCCAGTACTTC
j_gene: TRBJ1-2; d_gene: TRBD1; v_gene: TRBV7-8; abundance: NA; CDR3aa: CASSFGGQTTLYGYTF; CDR3nt: TGTGCCAGCAGCTTCGGGGGACAGACAACTCTTTATGGCTACACCTTC
j_gene: TRBJ1-1; d_gene: NA; v_gene: TRBV2; abundance: NA; CDR3aa: CASSEGRGTEAFF; CDR3nt: TGTGCCAGCAGTGAGGGAAGGGGAACTGAAGCTTTCTTT